This T cell receptor (beta chain) was profiled in a study of tissue T cells after allogeneic stem cell transplantation. Using immunoSEQ multiplex PCR, the repertoire was profiled, and TCRdb retains in-frame clones only, with some absent. The sample shows about 860 clones, roughly two thirds of them seen only once. This CDR3 spans 15 amino acids. V dropped 3 bases and J dropped 4; count of bases not matched to a gene: 9. Germline V gives CDR1 SGDLS, CDR2 YYNGEE. The starting material was liver tissue, obtained at autopsy. This TCR derives from a male patient aged 60 or older with steroid-refractory graft-versus-host disease after an allogeneic stem cell transplant. Some T cells may possibly be graft donor cells. The chain has TRBV9 and TRBJ2-7, with 8 bases matching TRBD2. The CDR3 DNA follows: TGTGCCAGCAGCGAAACTAGCGGTATGATATACGAGCAGTACTTC. This codes for CASSETSGMIYEQYF.